This T cell receptor (beta chain) was recovered during a study of blood T cell repertoires in COVID-19. The CDR3 is 14 amino acids. Germline loops: CDR1 SGHDN, CDR2 FVKESK. The V and J ends lost 2 bases and 5 bases, in that order; junction bases with no gene match: 3. Using immunoSEQ multiplex PCR, the repertoire was profiled, and TCRdb retains in-frame clones only, with some absent. The repertoire holds more than 150,000 clones, with just under 80% as singletons. The TCR originated in an elderly woman with acute or convalescent COVID-19. The chain links TRBV14 to TRBJ2-1, with 7 positions matching TRBD2. What was sequenced was peripheral blood. CDR3 amino acids: CASSQIRGDNEQFF. The DNA of the CDR3 is TGTGCCAGCAGCCAAATTCGGGGGGACAATGAGCAGTTCTTC.